In this sample, the clone carrying this T cell receptor (beta chain) turned up once. What it binds is not known. Using immunoSEQ multiplex PCR, the repertoire was profiled, and TCRdb retains in-frame clones only, with some absent. The table includes around 320,000 clones, 85% to 90% detected once. The sample's treatment: roughly 20 received Ad26.COV2.S at low or high dose, single or two shots; 5 received placebo; per-sample allocation not given. The samples were gathered on day 63 after the first injection of vaccine or placebo. This Boston cohort included adults aged 18-55 years. The data are from a study of Ad26.COV2.S vaccination and SARS-CoV-2 variants. Study information: Intramuscularly, Ad26.COV2.S was given either once or twice, 56 days apart. Findings and limits, study-wide: Non-spike TCR breadth did not differ much between vaccine and placebo recipients. Reports say spike-specific CD8+ and CD4+ T cell responses covered substantial breadth after vaccination.

The CDR3 totals 16 residues. Trimming cost V 0 bases and J 0 bases, with 7 bases left between them. Germline CDR1 reads SGHRS; CDR2 reads YFSETQ. Here the sequenced sample was peripheral blood, taken in a trial of Ad26.COV2.S vaccine versus placebo. The rearrangement links TRBV5-1 to TRBJ2-6; D not certain. The TCR sequence derives from a person aged 18-65 years who received the Ad26.COV2.S COVID-19 vaccine or a placebo. The CDR3 protein is CASSLAQFSGANVLTF. Here the CDR3 DNA reads TGCGCCAGCAGCTTGGCGCAGTTCTCTGGGGCCAACGTCCTGACTTTC.